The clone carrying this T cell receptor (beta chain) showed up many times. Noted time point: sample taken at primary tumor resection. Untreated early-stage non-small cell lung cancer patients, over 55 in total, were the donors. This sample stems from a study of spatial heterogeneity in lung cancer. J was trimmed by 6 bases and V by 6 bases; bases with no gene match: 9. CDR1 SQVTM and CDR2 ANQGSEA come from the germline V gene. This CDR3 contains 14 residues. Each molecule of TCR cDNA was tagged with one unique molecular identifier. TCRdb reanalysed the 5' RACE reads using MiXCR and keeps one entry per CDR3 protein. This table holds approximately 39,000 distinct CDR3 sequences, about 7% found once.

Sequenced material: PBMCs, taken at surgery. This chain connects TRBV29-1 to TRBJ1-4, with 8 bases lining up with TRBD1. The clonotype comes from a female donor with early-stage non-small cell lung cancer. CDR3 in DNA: TGCAGCGTCATCGACAGGGGTTCGGATGAAAAACTGTTTTTT. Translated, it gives CSVIDRGSDEKLFF.